This note documents a single T cell receptor (beta chain) sequence. Its antigen is unknown. The sample originates from a study of beta chain features in type 1 diabetes. The study, taken as a whole, reports: Significant though moderate, a shortening of TCRB CDR3s appeared in all four CD4+ subsets of Type 1 diabetes patients. VDJ junctions from patients with type 1 diabetes contained fewer insertions and more deletions.

Expressed TCRB transcripts were sequenced because the isolated RNA had all been reverse transcribed beforehand. Produced via immunoSEQ multiplex PCR; TCRdb's table is partial and in-frame only. In the table there are 130,000 to 150,000 clones, approximately 52% of which are singletons. The V gene lost 3 bases and the J gene lost 7 bases, with 12 bases spanning the gap. Germline CDR1 SNHLY, CDR2 FYNNEI. The CDR3 loop spans 14 amino acids. The V call is TRBV2, the J call TRBJ1-4; D is perhaps TRBD1 (5 bases). Sample: Tregs from blood. The sequence came from a man in his late teens or twenties in good health. The CDR3 DNA reads TGTGCCAGCAGTGATGGGACTTCCTTTGAAAAACTGTTTTTT. Its protein is CASSDGTSFEKLFF. Supplemented by reference TRBV2 and TRBJ1-4, the full variable domain reads EPEVTQTPSHQVTQMGQEVILRCVPISNHLYFYWYRQILGQKVEFLVSFYNNEISEKSEIFDDQFSVERPDGSNFTLKIRSTKLEDSAMYFCASSDGTSFEKLFFGSGTQLSVL.